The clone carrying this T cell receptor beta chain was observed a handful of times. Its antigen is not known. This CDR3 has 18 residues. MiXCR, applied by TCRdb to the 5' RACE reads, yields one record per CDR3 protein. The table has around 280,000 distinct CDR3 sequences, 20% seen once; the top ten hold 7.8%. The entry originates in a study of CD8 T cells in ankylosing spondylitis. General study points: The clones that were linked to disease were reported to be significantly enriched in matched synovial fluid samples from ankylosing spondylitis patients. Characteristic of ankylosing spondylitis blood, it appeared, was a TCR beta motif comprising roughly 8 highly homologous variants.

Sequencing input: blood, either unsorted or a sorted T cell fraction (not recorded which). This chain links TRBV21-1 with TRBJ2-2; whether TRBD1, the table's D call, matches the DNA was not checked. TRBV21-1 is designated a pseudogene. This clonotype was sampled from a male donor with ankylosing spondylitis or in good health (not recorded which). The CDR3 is CASSKEEGQVGDTGELFF. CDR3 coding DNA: TGTGCCAGCAGCAAAGAGGAAGGTCAGGTGGGGGACACCGGGGAGCTGTTTTTT.